This paragraph covers one T cell receptor (beta chain) sequence. This specimen comes from a study of T cell changes during pregnancy in multiple sclerosis. CDR1 and CDR2 from the germline V gene are ENHRY and SYGVKD. The CDR3 covers 17 residues. Trimming removed 0 bases at V and 0 bases at J, with 14 bases between. Clones were sequenced by immunoSEQ multiplex PCR, and TCRdb holds only the in-frame ones, with some missing. The sample holds 25,000 to 35,000 clones, 89% seen once. V and J are TRBV10-3 and TRBJ1-1; D ambiguous. This specimen consisted of CD4+ T cells from peripheral blood mononuclear cells, obtained in the second trimester of pregnancy. The receptor comes from a female donor with multiple sclerosis, enrolled in a pregnancy study. CDR3 region: CAISESSSGGMNTEAFF. The CDR3 coding sequence is TGTGCCATCAGTGAGTCTTCGAGCGGTGGGATGAACACTGAAGCTTTCTTT.